What follows are 12 T cell receptor beta chains derived from one specimen sequenced in a study of cytomegalovirus exposure and HLA in healthy donors. PCR employed 60 Vbeta and 13 Jbeta primers. Some clones are missing from TCRdb's copy, which holds only in-frame ones; the method was immunoSEQ multiplex PCR. The repertoire holds 130,000 to 150,000 clones, around 67% seen once, with approximately 1.8% in the top ten. The sequenced material came from PBMCs. The receptors stem from a woman between 18 and 29 years old in good health and CMV-seronegative.

This clone was observed once. V usage is TRBV28 and J usage is TRBJ1-5; D is perhaps TRBD1 (6 bases). Germline V gene lookup returns CDR1 MDHEN and CDR2 SYDVKM. The V end was cut by 3 bases, the J end by 7 bases, with 10 bases between. CDR3 length: 13 amino acids. The CDR3 sequence: CASSFRGWQPQHF. The CDR3 DNA reads as TGTGCCAGCAGTTTCAGGGGCTGGCAGCCCCAGCATTTT.

With respect to this clone: One end of the junction fails to match germline, which may point to a read error. The V gene is TRBV7-6, the J gene TRBJ2-6; tentative D call: TRBD1 (5 bases). The CDR3 totals 18 residues. Germline V gene lookup returns CDR1 SGHVS and CDR2 FNYEAQ. The CDR3 spells CASSLALPESSGANVPTF. The CDR3 nucleotides read TGTGCCAGCAGCTTAGCCCTCCCGGAGAGCTCTGGGGCCAACGTCCCGACTTTC.

This chain connects TRBV9 to TRBJ2-1; D is ambiguous. Germline CDR1 reads SGDLS; CDR2 reads YYNGEE. V was clipped by 3 bases and J by 12 bases, with 16 bases between them. This CDR3 region has 13 residues. The DNA of the CDR3 is TGTGCCAGCAGCGCCCGAGAGGATACTGGGCAGTTCTTC. It is translated as CASSAREDTGQFF.

This clone was detected only a few times. The rearrangement uses TRBV4-3 and TRBJ2-1; 9 bases fit TRBD1. V dropped 0 bases and J dropped 4; count of bases not matched to a gene: 7. The CDR3 spans 17 residues. Germline V gene data show CDR1 as LGHNA and CDR2 as YSLEER. The CDR3 protein is CASSQDGGQGRYNEQFF. The CDR3 DNA follows: TGCGCCAGCAGCCAAGATGGGGGACAGGGTCGATACAATGAGCAGTTCTTC.

The J gene is TRBJ1-1, the V gene TRBV19; a possible D gene is TRBD1 (5 bases). V was pared by 4 bases and J by 2 bases, with 11 bases between. This CDR3 is built from 14 residues. Germline V CDR1 and CDR2: LNHDA, SQIVND (reference sequence). In DNA form, the CDR3 reads TGTGCCAGTAGTACTCGACAGCATAACACTGAAGCTTTCTTT. Its translation: CASSTRQHNTEAFF. Full variable domain (remainder filled in from reference TRBV19 and TRBJ1-1): DGGITQSPKYLFRKEGQNVTLSCEQNLNHDAMYWYRQDPGQGLRLIYYSQIVNDFQKGDIAEGYSVSREKKESFPLTVTSAQKNPTAFYLCASSTRQHNTEAFFGQGTRLTVV.

The chain carries TRBV6-5 and TRBJ1-5; a weak D match, TRBD1 (6 bases). Germline CDR1 reads MNHEY; CDR2 reads SVGAGI. The CDR3 runs 15 residues. V was pared by 5 bases and J by 5 bases, with 16 bases between. CDR3 loop: CASSQTGGPHQPQHF. The DNA of the CDR3 is TGTGCCAGCAGTCAGACAGGAGGCCCCCATCAGCCCCAGCATTTT.

The CDR3 nucleotides read TGTGCCAGCAGCCAGGGGACAGGTAGTGCCTACGAGCAGTACTTC. Protein: CASSQGTGSAYEQYF. The V and J genes are TRBV14 and TRBJ2-7; 8 positions match TRBD1. Germline-derived CDR1 and CDR2 are SGHDN and FVKESK. V dropped 3 bases and J dropped 2; count of bases not matched to a gene: 6. The CDR3 has 15 amino acids.

This clone was picked up a small number of times. The chain recombines TRBV5-6 with TRBJ2-4; 7 nucleotides line up with TRBD2. Losses at the gene ends were 5 bases for V and 8 bases for J; bases not matched to a gene: 10. Germline CDR1 and CDR2: SGHDT and YYEEEE. The CDR3 has 14 residues. CDR3 bases: TGTGCCAGCAGTTCCCCGACTAGCATGTACATTCAGTACTTC. Translation gives CASSSPTSMYIQYF.

This chain connects TRBV10-3 to TRBJ1-2, with D possibly being TRBD1 (5 bases). This CDR3 has 12 residues. The V gene's germline CDR1 is ENHRY and CDR2 SYGVKD. V was cut by 8 bases and J by 2 bases, with 9 bases left in between. CDR3 loop: CAIGEGNYGYTF. CDR3 DNA sequence: TGTGCCATCGGGGAGGGGAACTATGGCTACACCTTC.

This rearrangement joins TRBV6-5 to TRBJ2-7; TRBD1 aligns across 7 bases. The CDR3 sequence is 13 residues long. J was trimmed by 6 bases and V by 2 bases; bases with no gene match: 4. Germline CDR1 MNHEY, CDR2 SVGAGI. Here the CDR3 DNA reads TGTGCCAGCAGTTACCACAGGGACAGCGAGCAGTACTTC. Amino acids: CASSYHRDSEQYF.

The V and J genes are TRBV7-2 and TRBJ1-2; 8 nucleotides line up with TRBD1. The CDR3 covers 18 residues. The V gene's germline CDR1 is SGHTA and CDR2 FQGNSA. The junction had 14 bases not matched to a gene; V was cut back by 5 bases and J by 0 bases. The CDR3 protein is CASSQPTGGADPNYGYTF. CDR3 nucleotides: TGTGCCAGCAGCCAACCTACAGGGGGAGCAGACCCTAACTATGGCTACACCTTC.

V usage is TRBV4-1 and J usage is TRBJ1-2; 8 bases fit TRBD1. The CDR3 covers 17 residues. In germline, CDR1 is MGHRA, CDR2 YSYEKL. The ends lost 5 bases at V and 4 bases at J; junction bases unmatched: 15. CDR3 nucleotides: TGCGCCAGCAGCTTAGCAGGGGGCGCCGGTCTGGGCTATGGCTACACCTTC. Translated, it gives CASSLAGGAGLGYGYTF.